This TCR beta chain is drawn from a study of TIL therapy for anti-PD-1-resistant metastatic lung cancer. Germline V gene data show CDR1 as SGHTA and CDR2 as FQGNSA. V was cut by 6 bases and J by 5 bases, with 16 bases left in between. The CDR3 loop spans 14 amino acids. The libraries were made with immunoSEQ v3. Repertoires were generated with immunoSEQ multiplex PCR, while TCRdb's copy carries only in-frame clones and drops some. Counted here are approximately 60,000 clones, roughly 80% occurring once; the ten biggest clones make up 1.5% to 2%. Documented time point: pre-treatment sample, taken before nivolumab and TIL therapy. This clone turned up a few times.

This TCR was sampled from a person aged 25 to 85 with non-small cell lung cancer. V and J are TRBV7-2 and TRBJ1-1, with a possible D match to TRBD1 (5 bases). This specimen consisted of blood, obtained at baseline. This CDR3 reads CASRFGPEGTEAFF. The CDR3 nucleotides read TGTGCCAGCAGATTCGGGCCAGAGGGGACTGAAGCTTTCTTT.